A single T cell receptor beta chain is shown here with its context. No antigen is known for it. The data stem from a study of memory B cells and T cells in multiple sclerosis. Study conclusions and caveats: Compartments had unequal clone-set sizes, affecting shared clonotype counts.

Profiling relied on immunoSEQ multiplex PCR, and the TCRdb table lists in-frame clones only, not all of them. The sample consists of about 46,000 clones, almost 85% of them appearing once. The CDR3 loop spans 15 amino acids. Deletions cut 5 bases from V and 0 bases from J, with 13 bases between. Germline loops: CDR1 SGHTA, CDR2 FQGNSA. Separate sequencing covered autoproliferating (CFSE-dim) and non-proliferating (CFSE-high) T cells from stimulus-free culture. Cultures began with about 4.5x10^7 CFSE-labeled PBMCs, unstimulated for roughly seven days, with replicate wells pooled. The PBMCs received roughly 0.5 uM CFSE and serum-free culture with no added stimuli.

The sequenced sample consisted of PBMCs from blood kept in culture. The sequence was collected from a human donor with multiple sclerosis. The J gene is TRBJ2-5, the V gene TRBV7-2; TRBD1 might be the D (5 bases). CDR3 sequence reads: CASSPWGSYQETQYF. In nucleotides, the CDR3 is TGTGCCAGCAGCCCGTGGGGCTCCTACCAAGAGACCCAGTACTTC. Based on the CDR3 plus reference TRBV7-2 and TRBJ2-5, the full variable domain is GAGVSQSPSNKVTEKGKDVELRCDPISGHTALYWYRQSLGQGLEFLIYFQGNSAPDKSGLPSDRFSAERTGGSVSTLTIQRTQQEDSAVYLCASSPWGSYQETQYFGPGTRLLVL.